One sample yielded the 8 T cell receptor beta chains listed below, sequenced in a study of cytomegalovirus exposure and HLA in healthy donors. In the PCR, 60 Vbeta and 13 Jbeta primers were used. Clones were read by immunoSEQ multiplex PCR, and TCRdb kept only the in-frame ones, dropping some. The sample includes around 120,000 clones, 81% of them seen just once. Sample: PBMCs. The receptors originated from a woman aged 40 to 50 in good health and CMV-seropositive.

This chain joins TRBV13 and TRBJ2-7; TRBD1 matches at 9 bases. CDR3 size: 15 residues. Trimming at V came to 6 bases and at J to 5 bases, leaving 11 bases not matched to a gene. Looked up from germline, CDR1 is PRHDT and CDR2 is FYEKMQ (reference sequence). In nucleotides, the CDR3 is TGTGCCAGCAGTCTGGTACAGGGGGCTTCGCACGAGCAGTACTTC. It yields the protein CASSLVQGASHEQYF.

Here the CDR3 DNA reads TGTGCCAGCAGGCCCTTATTGGACAGGCTTGGTGCCTACGAGCAGTACTTC. It encodes CASRPLLDRLGAYEQYF. The rearrangement links TRBV5-5 to TRBJ2-7, with 7 bases matching TRBD1. CDR3 size: 17 residues. Germline CDR1 is SGHKS and CDR2 is YYEKEE (reference sequence). The junction had 16 bases not matched to a gene; V was cut back by 5 bases and J by 2 bases. Drawing the rest from reference TRBV5-5 and TRBJ2-7, the complete variable domain is DAGVTQSPTHLIKTRGQQVTLRCSPISGHKSVSWYQQVLGQGPQFIFQYYEKEERGRGNFPDRFSARQFPNYSSELNVNALLLGDSALYLCASRPLLDRLGAYEQYFGPGTRLTVT.

The J gene is TRBJ2-1, the V gene TRBV2; TRBD1 matches 9 bases. V lost 1 base, J lost 4 bases, and 5 bases stayed unmatched. The length of the CDR3 is 16 residues. Germline assignment: CDR1 SNHLY and CDR2 FYNNEI. The CDR3 DNA is TGTGCCAGCAGTGAAGGAGCAGGACAGGGGTACAATGAGCAGTTCTTC. Translation gives CASSEGAGQGYNEQFF.

This clone was seen only a few times. The chain recombines TRBV6-1 with TRBJ1-1, with 8 bases aligning to TRBD1. The CDR3 length is 12 residues. The J segment lost 8 bases and the V segment lost 4 bases, leaving 3 bases of the junction unmatched. Germline V gives CDR1 MNHNS, CDR2 SASEGT. The CDR3 protein is CASSVHRGEAFF. The CDR3 DNA is TGTGCCAGCAGTGTACACAGGGGGGAAGCTTTCTTT.

In its sample, this clone was seen a few times. The genes are TRBV2 and TRBJ2-3; TRBD2 might be the D (6 bases). The V end was cut by 6 bases, the J end by 6 bases, with 10 bases between. CDR3 size: 12 residues. The germline gives CDR1 SNHLY, CDR2 FYNNEI. The CDR3 sequence: CASSQGGDTQYF. The CDR3 DNA reads TGTGCCAGCAGCCAAGGAGGGGATACGCAGTATTTT.

This chain connects TRBV30 to TRBJ1-5, with a possible D match to TRBD1 (5 bases). The germline V and J ends were trimmed by 0 bases and 5 bases, with 8 bases remaining between them. Germline CDR1 and CDR2: GTSNPN and SVGIG (reference sequence). The CDR3 has 13 amino acids. The CDR3 region has the DNA TGTGCCTGGAGTGTACAGGAAGATCAGCCCCAGCATTTT. Translation: CAWSVQEDQPQHF.

This rearrangement joins TRBV6-5 to TRBJ2-1, with 7 bases identical to TRBD2. Per germline, CDR1 MNHEY and CDR2 SVGAGI. Unmatched junction bases numbered 6, after V lost 7 bases and J lost 0 bases. This CDR3 has 15 residues. The CDR3 here is CASKISGGSYNEQFF. The CDR3, as DNA: TGTGCCAGCAAGATTTCGGGAGGCTCCTACAATGAGCAGTTCTTC.

This rearrangement joins TRBV5-1 to TRBJ1-2; possible D gene TRBD1, 6 bases. CDR1 SGHRS and CDR2 YFSETQ come from the germline V gene. The CDR3 contains 15 residues. Trimming took 3 bases from V and 6 from J, leaving 18 bases between them. In DNA form, the CDR3 reads TGCGCCAGCAGCTCAGCCTCCGGGACATACGATGGCTACACCTTC. This sequence encodes CASSSASGTYDGYTF. Full variable domain (outside the CDR3, taken from reference TRBV5-1 and TRBJ1-2): KAGVTQTPRYLIKTRGQQVTLSCSPISGHRSVSWYQQTPGQGLQFLFEYFSETQRNKGNFPGRFSGRQFSNSRSEMNVSTLELGDSALYLCASSSASGTYDGYTFGSGTRLTVV.